This entry concerns a single T cell receptor (beta chain). Its antigen is still unknown. Healthy Caucasians made up all donors. The data originate from a study of identical twins. Study-level findings and limits: Sequences that were out-of-frame, alpha and twin-shared displayed an excess of low generation probability. While abundant cord blood beta clonotypes carried fewer insertions, memory repertoires showed no such pattern.

TCRdb re-called the 5' RACE reads through MiXCR, storing one row per CDR3 protein. The table lists under 900,000 distinct CDR3 sequences, roughly 12% of them singletons. Trimming removed 0 bases from V and 4 bases from J, with 13 bases in between. Germline V gives CDR1 SGHRS, CDR2 YFSETQ. There are 15 residues in the CDR3. The same specimen was also included in a second study, on yellow fever vaccine responses in identical twins.

Specimen: PBMCs. This chain links TRBV5-1 with TRBJ1-1, with D possibly being TRBD1 (5 bases). This clonotype was sampled from a young woman in good health. In nucleotides, the CDR3 is TGCGCCAGCAGCTTGGAGGGACGGGAAATCACTGAAGCTTTCTTT. It translates to CASSLEGREITEAFF. The full variable domain, completed using reference TRBV5-1 and TRBJ1-1, is KAGVTQTPRYLIKTRGQQVTLSCSPISGHRSVSWYQQTPGQGLQFLFEYFSETQRNKGNFPGRFSGRQFSNSRSEMNVSTLELGDSALYLCASSLEGREITEAFFGQGTRLTVV.